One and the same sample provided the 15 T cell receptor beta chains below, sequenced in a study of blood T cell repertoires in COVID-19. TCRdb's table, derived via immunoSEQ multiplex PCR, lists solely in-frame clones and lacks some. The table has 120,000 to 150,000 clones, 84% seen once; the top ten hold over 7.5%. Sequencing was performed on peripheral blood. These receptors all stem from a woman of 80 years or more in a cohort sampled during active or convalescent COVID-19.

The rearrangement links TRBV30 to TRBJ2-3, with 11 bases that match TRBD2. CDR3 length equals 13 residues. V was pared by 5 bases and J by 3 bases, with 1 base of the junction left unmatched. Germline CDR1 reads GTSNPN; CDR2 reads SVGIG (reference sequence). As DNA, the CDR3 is TGTGCCTGGGCTAGCGGGGGGACAGATACGCAGTATTTT. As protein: CAWASGGTDTQYF. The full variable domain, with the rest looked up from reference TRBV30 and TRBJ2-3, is SQTIHQWPATLVQPVGSPLSLECTVEGTSNPNLYWYRQAAGRGLQLLFYSVGIGQISSEVPQNLSASRPQDRQFILSSKKLLLSDSGFYLCAWASGGTDTQYFGPGTRLTVL.

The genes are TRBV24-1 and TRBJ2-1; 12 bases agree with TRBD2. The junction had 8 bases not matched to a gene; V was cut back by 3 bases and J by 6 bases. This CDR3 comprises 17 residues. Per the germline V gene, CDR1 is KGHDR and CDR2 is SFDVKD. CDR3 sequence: CATSDGSKTSGGNEQFF. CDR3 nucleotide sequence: TGTGCCACCAGTGATGGATCGAAGACTAGCGGGGGCAATGAGCAGTTCTTC.

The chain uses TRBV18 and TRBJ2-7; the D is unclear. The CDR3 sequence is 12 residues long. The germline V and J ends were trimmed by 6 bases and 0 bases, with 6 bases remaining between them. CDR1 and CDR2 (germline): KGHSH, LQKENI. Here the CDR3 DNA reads TGTGCCAGCTCGCGAAGCTCCTACGAGCAGTACTTC. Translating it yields CASSRSSYEQYF.

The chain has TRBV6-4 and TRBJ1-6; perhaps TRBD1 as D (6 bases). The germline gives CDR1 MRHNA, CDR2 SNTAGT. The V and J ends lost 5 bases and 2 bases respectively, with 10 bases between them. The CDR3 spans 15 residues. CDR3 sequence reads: CASSPDSTYNSPLHF. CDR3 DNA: TGTGCCAGCAGTCCGGACAGCACCTATAATTCACCCCTCCACTTT.

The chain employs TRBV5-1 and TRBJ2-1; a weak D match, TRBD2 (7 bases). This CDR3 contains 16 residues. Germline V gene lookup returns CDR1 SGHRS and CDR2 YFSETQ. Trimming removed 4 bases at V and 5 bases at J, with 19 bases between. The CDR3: CASSHNTGGVDNEQFF. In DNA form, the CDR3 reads TGCGCCAGCAGCCACAACACGGGGGGCGTAGACAATGAGCAGTTCTTC.

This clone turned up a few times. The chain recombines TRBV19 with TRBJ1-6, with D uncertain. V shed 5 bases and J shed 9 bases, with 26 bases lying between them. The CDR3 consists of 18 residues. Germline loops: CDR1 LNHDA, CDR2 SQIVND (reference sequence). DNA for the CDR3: TGTGCCAGTAGTTCGCACCTGGGTGGGGAGATCGGTGCTTCACCCCTCCACTTT. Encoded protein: CASSSHLGGEIGASPLHF.

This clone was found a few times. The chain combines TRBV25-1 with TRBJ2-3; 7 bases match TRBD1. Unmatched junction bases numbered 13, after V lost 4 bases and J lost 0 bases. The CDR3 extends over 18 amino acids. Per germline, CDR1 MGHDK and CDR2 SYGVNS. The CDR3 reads CASSATPGQVTSTDTQYF. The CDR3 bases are TGTGCCAGCAGTGCCACCCCTGGACAGGTTACTAGCACAGATACGCAGTATTTT. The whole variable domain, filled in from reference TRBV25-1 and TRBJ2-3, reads EADIYQTPRYLVIGTGKKITLECSQTMGHDKMYWYQQDPGMELHLIHYSYGVNSTEKGDLSSESTVSRIRTEHFPLTLESARPSHTSQYLCASSATPGQVTSTDTQYFGPGTRLTVL.

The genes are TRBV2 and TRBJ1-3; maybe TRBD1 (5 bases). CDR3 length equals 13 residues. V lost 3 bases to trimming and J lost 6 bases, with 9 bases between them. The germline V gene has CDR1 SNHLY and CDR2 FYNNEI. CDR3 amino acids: CASSEGRVNTIYF. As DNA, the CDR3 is TGTGCCAGCAGTGAGGGCAGGGTAAACACCATATATTTT. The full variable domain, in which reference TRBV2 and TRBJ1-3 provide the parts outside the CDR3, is EPEVTQTPSHQVTQMGQEVILRCVPISNHLYFYWYRQILGQKVEFLVSFYNNEISEKSEIFDDQFSVERPDGSNFTLKIRSTKLEDSAMYFCASSEGRVNTIYFGEGSWLTVV.

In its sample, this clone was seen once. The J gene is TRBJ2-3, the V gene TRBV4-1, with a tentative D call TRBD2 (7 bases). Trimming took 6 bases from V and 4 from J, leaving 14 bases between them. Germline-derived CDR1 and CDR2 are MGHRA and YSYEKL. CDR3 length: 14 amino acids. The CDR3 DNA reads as TGCGCCAGCAGGGGGGGGCGGGGACCAGATACGCAGTATTTT. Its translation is CASRGGRGPDTQYF.

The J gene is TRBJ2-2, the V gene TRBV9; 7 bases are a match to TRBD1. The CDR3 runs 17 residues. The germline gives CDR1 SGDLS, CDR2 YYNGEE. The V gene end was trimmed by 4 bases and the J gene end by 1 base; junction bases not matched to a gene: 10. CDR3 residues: CASSRQWTGLNTGELFF. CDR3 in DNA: TGTGCCAGCAGCCGACAATGGACAGGTCTGAACACCGGGGAGCTGTTTTTT.

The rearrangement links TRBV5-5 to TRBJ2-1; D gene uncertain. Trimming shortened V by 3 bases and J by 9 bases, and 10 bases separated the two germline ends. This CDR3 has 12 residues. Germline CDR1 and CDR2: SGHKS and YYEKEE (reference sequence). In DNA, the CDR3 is TGTGCCAGCAGCTGGTCCCAGGTTGAGCAGTTCTTC. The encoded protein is CASSWSQVEQFF.

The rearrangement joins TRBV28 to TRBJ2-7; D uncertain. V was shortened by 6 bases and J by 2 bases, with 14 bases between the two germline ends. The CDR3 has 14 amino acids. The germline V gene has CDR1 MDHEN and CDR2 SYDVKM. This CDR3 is CASRRIGNAYEQYV. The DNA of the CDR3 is TGTGCCAGCAGGAGGATCGGTAATGCCTACGAGCAGTACGTC.

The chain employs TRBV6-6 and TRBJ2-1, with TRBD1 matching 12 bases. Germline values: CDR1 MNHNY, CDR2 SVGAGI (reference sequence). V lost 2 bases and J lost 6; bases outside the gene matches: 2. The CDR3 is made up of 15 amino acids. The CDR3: CASSYAGQGANEQFF. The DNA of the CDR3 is TGTGCCAGCAGTTACGCGGGACAGGGGGCCAATGAGCAGTTCTTC.

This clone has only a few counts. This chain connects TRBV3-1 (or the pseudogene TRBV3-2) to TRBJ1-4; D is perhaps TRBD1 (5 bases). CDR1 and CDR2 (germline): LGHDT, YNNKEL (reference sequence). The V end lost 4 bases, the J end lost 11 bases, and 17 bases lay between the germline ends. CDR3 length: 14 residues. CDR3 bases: TGTGCCAGCAGCCCCCTGCAGGGTACTCTTAAACTGTTTTTT. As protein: CASSPLQGTLKLFF.

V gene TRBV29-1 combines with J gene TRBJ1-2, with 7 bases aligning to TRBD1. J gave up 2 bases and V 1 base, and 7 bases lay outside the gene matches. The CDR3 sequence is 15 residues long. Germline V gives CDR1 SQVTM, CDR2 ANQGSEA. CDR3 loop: CSVEGSGTANYGYTF. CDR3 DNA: TGCAGCGTTGAAGGGTCCGGGACAGCCAACTATGGCTACACCTTC.